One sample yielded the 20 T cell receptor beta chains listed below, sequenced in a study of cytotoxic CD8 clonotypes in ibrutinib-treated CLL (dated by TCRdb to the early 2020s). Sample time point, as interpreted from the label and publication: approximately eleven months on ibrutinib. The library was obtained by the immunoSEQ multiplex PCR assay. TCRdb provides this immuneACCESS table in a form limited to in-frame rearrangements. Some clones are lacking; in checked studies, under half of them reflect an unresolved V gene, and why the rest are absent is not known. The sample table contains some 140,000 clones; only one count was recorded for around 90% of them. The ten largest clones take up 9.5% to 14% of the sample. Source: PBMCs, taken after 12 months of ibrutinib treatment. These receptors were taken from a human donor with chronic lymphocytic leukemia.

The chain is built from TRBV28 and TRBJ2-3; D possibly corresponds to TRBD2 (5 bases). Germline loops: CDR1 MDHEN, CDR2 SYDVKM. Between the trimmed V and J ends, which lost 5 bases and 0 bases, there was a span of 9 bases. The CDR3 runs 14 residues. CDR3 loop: CASSTTRSTDTQYF. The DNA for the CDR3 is TGTGCCAGCAGTACAACTAGGAGCACAGATACGCAGTATTTT. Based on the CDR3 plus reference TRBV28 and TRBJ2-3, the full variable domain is DVKVTQSSRYLVKRTGEKVFLECVQDMDHENMFWYRQDPGLGLRLIYFSYDVKMKEKGDIPEGYSVSREKKERFSLILESASTNQTSMYLCASSTTRSTDTQYFGPGTRLTVL.

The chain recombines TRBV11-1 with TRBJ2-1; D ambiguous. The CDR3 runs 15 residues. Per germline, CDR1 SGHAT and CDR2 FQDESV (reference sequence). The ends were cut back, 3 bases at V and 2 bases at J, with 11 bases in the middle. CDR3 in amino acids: CASSLNDPTYNEQFF. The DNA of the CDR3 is TGTGCCAGCAGCTTGAATGACCCTACCTACAATGAGCAGTTCTTC.

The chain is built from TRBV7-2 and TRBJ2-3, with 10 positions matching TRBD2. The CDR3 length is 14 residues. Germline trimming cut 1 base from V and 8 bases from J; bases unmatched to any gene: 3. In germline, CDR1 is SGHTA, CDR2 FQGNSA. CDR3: CASSLEGLAVTQYF. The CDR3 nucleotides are TGTGCCAGCAGCTTAGAAGGACTAGCGGTTACGCAGTATTTT.

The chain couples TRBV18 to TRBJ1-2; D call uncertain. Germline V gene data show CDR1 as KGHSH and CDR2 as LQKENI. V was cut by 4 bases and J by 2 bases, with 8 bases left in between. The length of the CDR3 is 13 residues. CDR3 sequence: CASSLSENYGYTF. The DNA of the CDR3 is TGTGCCAGCTCACTCAGCGAGAACTATGGCTACACCTTC.

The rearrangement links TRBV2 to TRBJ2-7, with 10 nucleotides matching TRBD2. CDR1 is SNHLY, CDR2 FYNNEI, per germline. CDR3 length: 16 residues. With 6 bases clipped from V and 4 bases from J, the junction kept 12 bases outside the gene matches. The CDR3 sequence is CASSPSRASGSYEQYF. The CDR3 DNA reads TGTGCCAGCAGCCCCTCTCGCGCTAGCGGGAGTTACGAGCAGTACTTC. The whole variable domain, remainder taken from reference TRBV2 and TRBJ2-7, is EPEVTQTPSHQVTQMGQEVILRCVPISNHLYFYWYRQILGQKVEFLVSFYNNEISEKSEIFDDQFSVERPDGSNFTLKIRSTKLEDSAMYFCASSPSRASGSYEQYFGPGTRLTVT.

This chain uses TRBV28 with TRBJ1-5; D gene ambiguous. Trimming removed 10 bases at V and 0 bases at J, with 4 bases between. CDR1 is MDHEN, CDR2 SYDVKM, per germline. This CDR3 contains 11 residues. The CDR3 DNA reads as TGTGCCATATCTAGCAATCAGCCCCAGCATTTT. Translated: CAISSNQPQHF.

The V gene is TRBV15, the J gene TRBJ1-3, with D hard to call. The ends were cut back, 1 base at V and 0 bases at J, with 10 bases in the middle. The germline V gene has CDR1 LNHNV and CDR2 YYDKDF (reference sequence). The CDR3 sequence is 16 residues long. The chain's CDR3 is CATSRGTSSSGNTIYF. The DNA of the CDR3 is TGTGCCACCAGCAGAGGAACTTCCAGCTCTGGAAACACCATATATTTT.

CDR3 in DNA: TGTGCCAGCAGCTCTAACAGGGGCCAAGAGACCCAGTACTTC. This codes for CASSSNRGQETQYF. The gene calls are TRBV7-9 and TRBJ2-5; 7 nucleotides match TRBD1. Germline V gene data show CDR1 as SEHNR and CDR2 as FQNEAQ (reference sequence). The CDR3 length is 14 residues. Losses at the gene ends were 4 bases for V and 1 base for J; bases not matched to a gene: 3.

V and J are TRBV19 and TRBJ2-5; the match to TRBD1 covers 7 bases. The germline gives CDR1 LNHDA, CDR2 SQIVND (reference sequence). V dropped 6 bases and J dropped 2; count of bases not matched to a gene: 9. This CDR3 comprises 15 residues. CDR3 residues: CASRKMGTDQETQYF. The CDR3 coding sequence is TGTGCCAGTAGAAAAATGGGGACAGATCAAGAGACCCAGTACTTC.

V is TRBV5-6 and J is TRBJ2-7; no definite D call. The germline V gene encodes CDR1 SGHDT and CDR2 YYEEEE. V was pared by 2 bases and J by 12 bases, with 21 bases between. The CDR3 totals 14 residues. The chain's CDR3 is CASSFIKRSAPLYF. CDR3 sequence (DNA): TGTGCCAGCAGCTTTATAAAACGGTCCGCCCCTCTGTACTTC.

CDR3 DNA sequence: TGTGCCAGTAAAAGCGGACCTTTATTTTTCGGGACTGAAGCTTTCTTT. Amino acid sequence: CASKSGPLFFGTEAFF. V gene TRBV21-1 combines with J gene TRBJ1-1. TRBV21-1 is given as a pseudogene. This CDR3 has 16 residues.

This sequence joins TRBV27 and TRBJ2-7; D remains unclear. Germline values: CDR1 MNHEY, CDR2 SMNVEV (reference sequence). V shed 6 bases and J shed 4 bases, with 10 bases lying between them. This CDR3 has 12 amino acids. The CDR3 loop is CASRSAGYEQYF. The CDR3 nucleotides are TGTGCCAGCAGGTCCGCCGGGTACGAGCAGTACTTC.

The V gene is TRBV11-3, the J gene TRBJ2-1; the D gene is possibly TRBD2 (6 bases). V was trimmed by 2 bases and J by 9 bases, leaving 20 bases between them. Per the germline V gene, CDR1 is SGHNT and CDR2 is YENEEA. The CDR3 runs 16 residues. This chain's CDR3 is CASSLWEGSGSGEQFF. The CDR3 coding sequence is TGTGCCAGCAGCTTATGGGAAGGTAGCGGCTCAGGTGAGCAGTTCTTC.

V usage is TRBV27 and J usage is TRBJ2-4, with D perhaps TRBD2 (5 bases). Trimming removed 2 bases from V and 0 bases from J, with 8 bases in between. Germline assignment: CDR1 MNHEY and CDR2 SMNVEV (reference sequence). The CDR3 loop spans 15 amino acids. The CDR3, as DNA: TGTGCCAGCAGTTTAGAGGGTTTAGCCAAAAACATTCAGTACTTC. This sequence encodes CASSLEGLAKNIQYF.

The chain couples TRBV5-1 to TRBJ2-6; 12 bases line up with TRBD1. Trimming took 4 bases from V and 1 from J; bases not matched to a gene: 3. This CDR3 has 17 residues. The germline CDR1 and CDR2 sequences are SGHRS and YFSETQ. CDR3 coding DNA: TGCGCCAGCAGCCTGGGACAGGGGGCTTCTGGGGCCAACGTCCTGACTTTC. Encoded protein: CASSLGQGASGANVLTF.

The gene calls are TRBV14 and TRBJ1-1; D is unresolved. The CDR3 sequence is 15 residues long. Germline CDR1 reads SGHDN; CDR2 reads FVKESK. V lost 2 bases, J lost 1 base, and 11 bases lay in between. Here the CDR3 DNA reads TGTGCCAGCAGCCAAATTGGGCACCGGAACACTGAAGCTTTCTTT. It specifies CASSQIGHRNTEAFF.

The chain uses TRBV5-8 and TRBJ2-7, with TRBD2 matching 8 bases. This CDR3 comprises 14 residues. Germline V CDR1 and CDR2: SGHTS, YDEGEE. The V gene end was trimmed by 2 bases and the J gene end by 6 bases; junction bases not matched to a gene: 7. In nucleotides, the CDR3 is TGTGCCAGCAGCTTACAAAGGACTAGCACCGAGCAGTACTTC. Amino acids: CASSLQRTSTEQYF. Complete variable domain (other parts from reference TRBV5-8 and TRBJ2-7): EAGVTQSPTHLIKTRGQQATLRCSPISGHTSVYWYQQALGLGLQFLLWYDEGEERNRGNFPPRFSGRQFPNYSSELNVNALELEDSALYLCASSLQRTSTEQYFGPGTRLTVT.

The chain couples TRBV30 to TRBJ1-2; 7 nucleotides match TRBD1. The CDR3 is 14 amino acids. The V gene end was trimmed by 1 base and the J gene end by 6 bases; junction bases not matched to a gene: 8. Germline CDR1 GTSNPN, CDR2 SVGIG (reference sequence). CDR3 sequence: CAWSAGRGSNGYTF. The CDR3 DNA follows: TGTGCCTGGAGTGCAGGCAGGGGGTCGAATGGCTACACCTTC.

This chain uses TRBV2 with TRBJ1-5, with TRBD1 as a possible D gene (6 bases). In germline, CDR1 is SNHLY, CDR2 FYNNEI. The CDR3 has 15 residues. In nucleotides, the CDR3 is TGTGCAGGGGGGGCCGGTTTATCGAGCAATCAGCCCCAGCATTTT. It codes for CAGGAGLSSNQPQHF.

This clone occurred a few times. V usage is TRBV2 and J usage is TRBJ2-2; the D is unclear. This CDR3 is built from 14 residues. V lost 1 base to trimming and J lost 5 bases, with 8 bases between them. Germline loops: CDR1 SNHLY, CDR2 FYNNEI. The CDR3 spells CASSEEWDTGELFF. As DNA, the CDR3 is TGTGCCAGCAGTGAAGAGTGGGATACCGGGGAGCTGTTTTTT.